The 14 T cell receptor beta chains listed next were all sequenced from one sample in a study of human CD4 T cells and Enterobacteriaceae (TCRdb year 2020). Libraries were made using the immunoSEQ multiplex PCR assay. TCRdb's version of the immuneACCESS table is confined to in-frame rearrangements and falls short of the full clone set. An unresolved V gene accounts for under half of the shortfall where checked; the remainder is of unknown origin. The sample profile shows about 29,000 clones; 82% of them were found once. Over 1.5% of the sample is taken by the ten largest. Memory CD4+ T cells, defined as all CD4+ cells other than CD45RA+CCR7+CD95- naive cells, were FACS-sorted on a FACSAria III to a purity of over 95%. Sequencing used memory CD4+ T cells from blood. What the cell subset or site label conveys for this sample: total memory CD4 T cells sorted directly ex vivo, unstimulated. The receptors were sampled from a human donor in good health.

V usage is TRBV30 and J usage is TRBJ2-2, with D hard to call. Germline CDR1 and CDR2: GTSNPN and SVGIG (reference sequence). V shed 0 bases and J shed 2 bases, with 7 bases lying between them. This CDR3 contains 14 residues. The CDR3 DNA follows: TGTGCCTGGAGTGTAGGGTCCAACACCGGGGAGCTGTTTTTT. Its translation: CAWSVGSNTGELFF.

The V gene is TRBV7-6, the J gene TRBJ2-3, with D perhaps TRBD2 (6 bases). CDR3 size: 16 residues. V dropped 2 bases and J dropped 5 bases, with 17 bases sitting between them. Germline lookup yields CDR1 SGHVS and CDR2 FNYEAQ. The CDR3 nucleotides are TGTGCCAGCAGCTTAAGGGTCGGGAGTCCGGGAGATACGCAGTATTTT. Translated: CASSLRVGSPGDTQYF.

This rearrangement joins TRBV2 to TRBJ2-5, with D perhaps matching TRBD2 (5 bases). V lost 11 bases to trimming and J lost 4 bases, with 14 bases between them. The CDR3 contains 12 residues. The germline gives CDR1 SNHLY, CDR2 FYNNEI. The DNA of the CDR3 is TGTGCCGATAACGGGGTGGGAGAGACCCAGTACTTC. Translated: CADNGVGETQYF.

DNA of the CDR3: TGTGCCAGCAGCCCTTGGACAAGCACAGATACGCAGTATTTT. It translates to CASSPWTSTDTQYF. V usage is TRBV7-3 and J usage is TRBJ2-3; D may be TRBD1 (5 bases). Germline CDR1 SGHTA, CDR2 FQGTGA. The CDR3 is 14 amino acids. V was cut by 5 bases and J by 0 bases, with 9 bases left in between.

The CDR3 here is CASSYSGTGSYEQYF. The CDR3 DNA reads TGTGCCAGCAGTTATTCGGGGACAGGGTCCTACGAGCAGTACTTC. The V call is TRBV6-5, the J call TRBJ2-7; 9 nucleotides agree with TRBD1. There are 15 residues in the CDR3. The V gene end was trimmed by 3 bases and the J gene end by 1 base; junction bases not matched to a gene: 4. Germline assignment: CDR1 MNHEY and CDR2 SVGAGI.

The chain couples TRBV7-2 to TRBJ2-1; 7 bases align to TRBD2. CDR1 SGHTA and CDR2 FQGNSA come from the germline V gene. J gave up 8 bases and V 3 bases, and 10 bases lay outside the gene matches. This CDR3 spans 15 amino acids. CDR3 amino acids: CASSFPEGGPYEQFF. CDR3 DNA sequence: TGTGCCAGCAGCTTTCCGGAGGGAGGGCCCTATGAGCAGTTCTTC.

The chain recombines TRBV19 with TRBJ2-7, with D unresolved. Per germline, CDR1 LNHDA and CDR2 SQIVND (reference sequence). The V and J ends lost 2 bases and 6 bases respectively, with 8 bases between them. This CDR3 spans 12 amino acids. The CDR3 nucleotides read TGTGCCAGTAGTATAAAGGGTGGCGAGCAGTACTTC. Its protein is CASSIKGGEQYF.

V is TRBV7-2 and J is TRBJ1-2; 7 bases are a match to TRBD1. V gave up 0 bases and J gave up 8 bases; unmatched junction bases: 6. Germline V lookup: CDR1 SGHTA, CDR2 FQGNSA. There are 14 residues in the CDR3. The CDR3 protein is CASSLAQGERGYTF. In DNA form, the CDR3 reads TGTGCCAGCAGCTTAGCGCAGGGGGAAAGGGGCTACACCTTC.

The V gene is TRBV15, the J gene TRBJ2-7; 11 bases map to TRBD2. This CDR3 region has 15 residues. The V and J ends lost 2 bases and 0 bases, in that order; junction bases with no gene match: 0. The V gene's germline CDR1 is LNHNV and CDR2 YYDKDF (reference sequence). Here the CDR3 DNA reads TGTGCCACCAGCAGACTAGCGGGAGGCTCCTACGAGCAGTACTTC. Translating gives CATSRLAGGSYEQYF.

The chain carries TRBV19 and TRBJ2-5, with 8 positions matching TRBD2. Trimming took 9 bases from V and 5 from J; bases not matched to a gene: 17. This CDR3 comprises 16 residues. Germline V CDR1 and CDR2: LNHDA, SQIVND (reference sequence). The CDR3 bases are TGTGCCAGCAAGAATACTTACCGGGAGGGCGGGGAGACCCAGTACTTC. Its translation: CASKNTYREGGETQYF. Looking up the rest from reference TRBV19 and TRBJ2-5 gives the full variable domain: DGGITQSPKYLFRKEGQNVTLSCEQNLNHDAMYWYRQDPGQGLRLIYYSQIVNDFQKGDIAEGYSVSREKKESFPLTVTSAQKNPTAFYLCASKNTYREGGETQYFGPGTRLLVL.

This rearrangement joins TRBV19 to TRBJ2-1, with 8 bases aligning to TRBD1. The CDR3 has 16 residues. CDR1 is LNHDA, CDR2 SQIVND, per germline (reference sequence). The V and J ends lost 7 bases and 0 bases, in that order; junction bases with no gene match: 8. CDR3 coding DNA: TGTGCCAGTACCTTTGGACAGGGCCGCTCCTACAATGAGCAGTTCTTC. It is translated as CASTFGQGRSYNEQFF.

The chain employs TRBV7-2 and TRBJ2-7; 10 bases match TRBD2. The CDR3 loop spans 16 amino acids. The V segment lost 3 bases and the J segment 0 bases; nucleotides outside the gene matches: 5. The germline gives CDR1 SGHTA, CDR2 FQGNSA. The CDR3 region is CASSFIAGGVSYEQYF. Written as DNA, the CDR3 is TGTGCCAGCAGCTTCATAGCGGGAGGCGTCTCCTACGAGCAGTACTTC.

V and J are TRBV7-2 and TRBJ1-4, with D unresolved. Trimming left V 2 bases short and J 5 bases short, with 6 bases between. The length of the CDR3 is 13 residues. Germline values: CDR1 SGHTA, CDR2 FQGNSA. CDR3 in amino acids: CASSLQYNEKLFF. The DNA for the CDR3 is TGTGCCAGCAGCTTACAATACAATGAAAAACTGTTTTTT. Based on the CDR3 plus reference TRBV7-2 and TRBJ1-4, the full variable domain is GAGVSQSPSNKVTEKGKDVELRCDPISGHTALYWYRQSLGQGLEFLIYFQGNSAPDKSGLPSDRFSAERTGGSVSTLTIQRTQQEDSAVYLCASSLQYNEKLFFGSGTQLSVL.

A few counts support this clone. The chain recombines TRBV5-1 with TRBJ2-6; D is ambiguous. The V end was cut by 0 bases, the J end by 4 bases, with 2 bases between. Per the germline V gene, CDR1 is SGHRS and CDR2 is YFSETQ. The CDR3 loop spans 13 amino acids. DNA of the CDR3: TGCGCCAGCAGCTTGGAGGGGGCCAACGTCCTGACTTTC. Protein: CASSLEGANVLTF.